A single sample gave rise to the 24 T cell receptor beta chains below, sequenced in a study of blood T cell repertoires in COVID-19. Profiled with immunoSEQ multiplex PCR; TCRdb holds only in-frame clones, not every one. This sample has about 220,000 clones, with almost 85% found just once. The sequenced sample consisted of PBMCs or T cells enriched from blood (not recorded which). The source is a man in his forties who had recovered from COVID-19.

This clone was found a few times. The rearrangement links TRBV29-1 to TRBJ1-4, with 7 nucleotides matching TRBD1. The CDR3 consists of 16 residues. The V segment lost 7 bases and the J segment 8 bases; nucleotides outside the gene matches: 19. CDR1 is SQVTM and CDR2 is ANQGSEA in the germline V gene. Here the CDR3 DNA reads TGCAGCGCCCGAAAACCCGGTAGAGGGGGCAGGGAAAAACTGTTTTTT. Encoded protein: CSARKPGRGGREKLFF.

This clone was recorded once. The CDR3 loop reads CASSQDLGSSGNTIYF. For the CDR3, the DNA is TGCGCCAGCAGCCAAGATCTTGGCAGCTCTGGAAACACCATATATTTT. V usage is TRBV4-3 and J usage is TRBJ1-3, with D uncertain. V was pared by 0 bases and J by 0 bases, with 9 bases between. Germline V gene sequence: CDR1 LGHNA, CDR2 YSLEER. The length of the CDR3 is 16 residues.

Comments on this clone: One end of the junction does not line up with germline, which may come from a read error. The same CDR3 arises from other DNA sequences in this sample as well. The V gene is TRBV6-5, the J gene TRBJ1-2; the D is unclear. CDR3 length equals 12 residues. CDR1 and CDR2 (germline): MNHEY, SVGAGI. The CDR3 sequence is CASRPPYGGYTF. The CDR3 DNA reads TGCGCCAGCAGACCCCCCTACGGTGGCTACACCTTC.

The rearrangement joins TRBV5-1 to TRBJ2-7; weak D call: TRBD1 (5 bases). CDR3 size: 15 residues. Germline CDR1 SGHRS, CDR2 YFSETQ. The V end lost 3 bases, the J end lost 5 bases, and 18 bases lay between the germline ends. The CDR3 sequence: CASSWTLSKENEQYF. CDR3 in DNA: TGCGCCAGCAGCTGGACACTGAGTAAGGAGAACGAGCAGTACTTC.

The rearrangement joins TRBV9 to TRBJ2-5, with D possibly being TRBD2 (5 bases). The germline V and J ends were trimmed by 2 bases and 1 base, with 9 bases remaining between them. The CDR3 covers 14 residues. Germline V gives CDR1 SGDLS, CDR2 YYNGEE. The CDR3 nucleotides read TGTGCCAGCAGCGTCGGGGTGACCCAAGAGACCCAGTACTTC. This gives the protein CASSVGVTQETQYF.

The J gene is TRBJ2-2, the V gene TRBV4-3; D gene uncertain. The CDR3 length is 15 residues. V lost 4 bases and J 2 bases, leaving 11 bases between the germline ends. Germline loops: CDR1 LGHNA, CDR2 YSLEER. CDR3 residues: CASSPNSVNTGELFF. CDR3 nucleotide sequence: TGCGCCAGCAGCCCTAATTCGGTTAACACCGGGGAGCTGTTTTTT.

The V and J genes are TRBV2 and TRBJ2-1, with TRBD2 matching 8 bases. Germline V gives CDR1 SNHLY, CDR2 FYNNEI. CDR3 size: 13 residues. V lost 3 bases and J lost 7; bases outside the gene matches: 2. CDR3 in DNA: TGTGCCAGCAGTGAGGAGCGGGAGAATGAGCAGTTCTTC. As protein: CASSEERENEQFF.

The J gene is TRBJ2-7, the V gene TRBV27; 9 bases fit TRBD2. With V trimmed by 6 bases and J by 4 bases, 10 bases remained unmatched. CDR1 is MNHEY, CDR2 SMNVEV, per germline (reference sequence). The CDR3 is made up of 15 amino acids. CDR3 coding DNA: TGTGCCAGCAGCCCGAGGGTAGCGGGGGAGTACGAGCAGTACTTC. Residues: CASSPRVAGEYEQYF.

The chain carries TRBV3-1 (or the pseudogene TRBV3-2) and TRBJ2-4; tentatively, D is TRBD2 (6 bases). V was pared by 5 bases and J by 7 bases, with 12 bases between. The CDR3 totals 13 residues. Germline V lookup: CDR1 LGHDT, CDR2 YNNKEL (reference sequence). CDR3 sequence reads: CASSGDGGNIQYF. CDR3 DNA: TGTGCCAGCAGCGGCGATGGGGGGAACATTCAGTACTTC.

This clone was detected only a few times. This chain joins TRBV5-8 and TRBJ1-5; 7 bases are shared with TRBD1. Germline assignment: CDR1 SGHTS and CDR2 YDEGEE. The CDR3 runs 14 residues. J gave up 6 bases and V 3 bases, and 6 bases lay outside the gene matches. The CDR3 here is CASSYQGVGQPQHF. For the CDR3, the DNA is TGTGCCAGCAGCTATCAGGGGGTTGGTCAGCCCCAGCATTTT. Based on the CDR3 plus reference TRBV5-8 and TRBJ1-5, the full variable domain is EAGVTQSPTHLIKTRGQQATLRCSPISGHTSVYWYQQALGLGLQFLLWYDEGEERNRGNFPPRFSGRQFPNYSSELNVNALELEDSALYLCASSYQGVGQPQHFGDGTRLSIL.

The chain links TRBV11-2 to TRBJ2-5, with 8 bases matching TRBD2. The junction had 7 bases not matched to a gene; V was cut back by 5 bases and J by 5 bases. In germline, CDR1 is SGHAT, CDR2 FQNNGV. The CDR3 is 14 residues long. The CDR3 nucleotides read TGTGCCAGCAGCCCTCGGGGCGGGGGGGAGACCCAGTACTTC. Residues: CASSPRGGGETQYF.

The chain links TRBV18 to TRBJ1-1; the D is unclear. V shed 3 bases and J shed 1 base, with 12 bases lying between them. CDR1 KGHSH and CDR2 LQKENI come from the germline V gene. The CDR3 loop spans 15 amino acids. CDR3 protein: CASSPREQPNTEAFF. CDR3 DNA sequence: TGTGCCAGCTCACCCCGGGAACAGCCGAACACTGAAGCTTTCTTT.

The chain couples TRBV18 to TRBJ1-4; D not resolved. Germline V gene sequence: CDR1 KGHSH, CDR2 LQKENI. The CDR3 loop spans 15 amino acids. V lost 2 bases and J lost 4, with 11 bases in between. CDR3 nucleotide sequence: TGTGCCAGCTCACCAGGGCTGGGAGGTAATGAAAAACTGTTTTTT. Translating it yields CASSPGLGGNEKLFF.

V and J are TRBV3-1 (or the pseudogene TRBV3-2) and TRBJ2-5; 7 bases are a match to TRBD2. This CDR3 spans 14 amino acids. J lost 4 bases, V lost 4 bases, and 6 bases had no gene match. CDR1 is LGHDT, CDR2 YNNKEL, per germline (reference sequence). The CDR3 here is CASSPTWGGETQYF. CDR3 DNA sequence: TGTGCCAGCAGCCCTACCTGGGGGGGAGAGACCCAGTACTTC.

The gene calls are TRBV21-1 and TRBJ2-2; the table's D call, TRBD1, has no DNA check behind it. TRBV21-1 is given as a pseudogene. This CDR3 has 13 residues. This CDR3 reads CASSRQTTGELFF. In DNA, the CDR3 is TGTGCCAGCAGCAGGCAAACCACCGGGGAGCTGTTTTTT.

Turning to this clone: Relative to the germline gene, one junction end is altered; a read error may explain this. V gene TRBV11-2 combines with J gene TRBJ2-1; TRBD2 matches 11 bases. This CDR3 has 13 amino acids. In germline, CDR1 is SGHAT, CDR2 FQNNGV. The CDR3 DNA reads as TGTGCCAGCAGCCGACAGACTAGCGGGATGCCACTCTTC. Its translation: CASSRQTSGMPLF.

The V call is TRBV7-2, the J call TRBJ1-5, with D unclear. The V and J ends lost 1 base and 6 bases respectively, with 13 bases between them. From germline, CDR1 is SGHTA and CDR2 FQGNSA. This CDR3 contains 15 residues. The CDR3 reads CASSLVNSVSQPQHF. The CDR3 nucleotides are TGTGCCAGCAGCTTAGTTAACAGTGTGTCTCAGCCCCAGCATTTT.

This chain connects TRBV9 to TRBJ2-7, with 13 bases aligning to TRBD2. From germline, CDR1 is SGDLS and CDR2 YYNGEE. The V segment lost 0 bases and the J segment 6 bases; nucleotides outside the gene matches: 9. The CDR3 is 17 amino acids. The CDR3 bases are TGTGCCAGCAGCGTAGGGACTAGCGGGAGCGCGGGAGGCGAGCAGTACTTC. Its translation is CASSVGTSGSAGGEQYF.

The DNA for the CDR3 is TGTGCCAGCCAAAATGATCCCGTGAAGCGGCAGACCCAGTACTTC. It translates to CASQNDPVKRQTQYF. This chain joins TRBV5-4 and TRBJ2-5; the D gene is possibly TRBD2 (5 bases). The CDR3 runs to 15 residues. Germline loops: CDR1 SGHNT, CDR2 YYREEE (reference sequence). The V end was cut by 7 bases, the J end by 6 bases, with 22 bases between.

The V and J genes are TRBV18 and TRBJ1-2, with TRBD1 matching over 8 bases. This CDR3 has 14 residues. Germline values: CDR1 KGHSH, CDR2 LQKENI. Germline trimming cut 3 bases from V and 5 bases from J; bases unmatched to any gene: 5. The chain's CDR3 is CASSPDRVGYGYTF. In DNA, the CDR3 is TGTGCCAGCTCACCGGACAGGGTCGGGTATGGCTACACCTTC.

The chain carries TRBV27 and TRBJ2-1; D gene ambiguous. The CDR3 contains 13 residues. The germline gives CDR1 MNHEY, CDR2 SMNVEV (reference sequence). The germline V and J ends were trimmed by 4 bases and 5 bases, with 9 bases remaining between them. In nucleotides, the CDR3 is TGTGCCAGCAGTTCCGTGGGCCACAATGAGCAGTTCTTC. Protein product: CASSSVGHNEQFF.

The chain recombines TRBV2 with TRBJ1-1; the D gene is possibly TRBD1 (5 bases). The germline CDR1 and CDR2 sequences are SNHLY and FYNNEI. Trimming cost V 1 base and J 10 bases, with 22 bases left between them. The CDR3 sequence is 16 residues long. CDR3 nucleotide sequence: TGTGCCAGCAGTGAAGTGGTGATGAGAGGCGGGGGTACAGCTTTCTTT. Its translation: CASSEVVMRGGGTAFF.

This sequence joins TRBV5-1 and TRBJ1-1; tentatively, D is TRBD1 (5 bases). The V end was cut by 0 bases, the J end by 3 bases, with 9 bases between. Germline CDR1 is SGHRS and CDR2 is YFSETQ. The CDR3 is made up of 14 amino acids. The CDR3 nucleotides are TGCGCCAGCAGCTTGGGCGGACATCACACTGAAGCTTTCTTT. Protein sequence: CASSLGGHHTEAFF. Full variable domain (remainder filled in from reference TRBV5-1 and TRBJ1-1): KAGVTQTPRYLIKTRGQQVTLSCSPISGHRSVSWYQQTPGQGLQFLFEYFSETQRNKGNFPGRFSGRQFSNSRSEMNVSTLELGDSALYLCASSLGGHHTEAFFGQGTRLTVV.

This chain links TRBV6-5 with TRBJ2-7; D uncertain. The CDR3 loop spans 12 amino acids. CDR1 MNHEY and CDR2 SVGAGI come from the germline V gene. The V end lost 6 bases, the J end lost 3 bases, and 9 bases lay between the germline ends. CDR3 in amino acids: CASRSLNYEQYF. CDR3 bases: TGTGCCAGCAGATCACTAAACTACGAGCAGTACTTC.